This T cell receptor beta chain appears in the sequencing data of a study of cytomegalovirus exposure and HLA in healthy donors. Germline V CDR1 and CDR2: SGHDT, YYEEEE. The length of the CDR3 is 13 residues. Trimming took 1 base from V and 6 from J, leaving 9 bases between them. The primer mix had 60 Vbeta and 13 Jbeta primers. In the original workflow: Counted up in a later analysis, unique TCR beta chains came to roughly 80 million, with around 11 million shared. Libraries were prepared by immunoSEQ multiplex PCR; TCRdb keeps only in-frame clonotypes and omits some of them. V and J calls and clone size are given by that table; D and trimming were obtained from the DNA. The data contain roughly 120,000 clones, approximately 80% of them seen just once; the ten biggest clones take up about 3.5%.

The receptor comes from a man aged 35 to 55 in good health and CMV-seronegative. Sequences were obtained from PBMCs. The chain couples TRBV5-6 to TRBJ2-3; a possible D gene is TRBD1 (6 bases). The CDR3 sequence: CASSLWGPDTQYF. The CDR3 bases are TGTGCCAGCAGCTTGTGGGGGCCCGATACGCAGTATTTT.